A single sample gave rise to the 10 T cell receptor beta chains below, sequenced in a study of blood T cell repertoires in COVID-19. TCRdb's table, derived via immunoSEQ multiplex PCR, lists solely in-frame clones and lacks some. The repertoire holds 200,000 to 250,000 clones, with 84% as singletons. The specimen sequenced was PBMCs or T cells enriched from blood (not recorded which). These receptors were taken from a woman aged 40-49 years who had recovered from COVID-19.

V gene TRBV11-3 combines with J gene TRBJ1-2; 8 nucleotides agree with TRBD1. Germline V gene data show CDR1 as SGHNT and CDR2 as YENEEA. CDR3 length: 13 amino acids. Trimming at V came to 5 bases and at J to 8 bases, leaving 7 bases not matched to a gene. CDR3 DNA: TGTGCCAGCAGCCCAGGGGGCTCGGGCGGCTACACCTTC. The encoded protein is CASSPGGSGGYTF. Supplemented by reference TRBV11-3 and TRBJ1-2, the full variable domain reads EAGVVQSPRYKIIEKKQPVAFWCNPISGHNTLYWYLQNLGQGPELLIRYENEEAVDDSQLPKDRFSAERLKGVDSTLKIQPAELGDSAVYLCASSPGGSGGYTFGSGTRLTVV.

V usage is TRBV20-1 and J usage is TRBJ2-1; tentatively, D is TRBD2 (6 bases). The CDR3 totals 19 residues. V shed 3 bases and J shed 2 bases, with 26 bases lying between them. Germline values: CDR1 DFQATT, CDR2 SNEGSKA (reference sequence). CDR3 residues: CSASARERLSGEPYNEQFF. In DNA form, the CDR3 reads TGCAGTGCTAGTGCCCGGGAGCGCCTTTCGGGCGAGCCCTACAATGAGCAGTTCTTC.

V is TRBV7-2 and J is TRBJ2-1; no clear D. Germline CDR1 and CDR2: SGHTA and FQGNSA. The V gene lost 7 bases and the J gene lost 2 bases, with 12 bases spanning the gap. This CDR3 is built from 14 residues. The CDR3 sequence is CASTKVGTYNEQFF. The DNA for the CDR3 is TGTGCCAGCACCAAAGTGGGCACCTACAATGAGCAGTTCTTC.

V gene TRBV4-3 combines with J gene TRBJ1-1, with 7 bases that match TRBD1. This CDR3 region has 18 residues. V trimming: 0 bases; J trimming: 0 bases; junction bases outside the gene matches: 10. The germline V gene encodes CDR1 LGHNA and CDR2 YSLEER. CDR3 sequence (DNA): TGCGCCAGCAGCCAAGAACTGGCGACAGGGTGGTTGAACACTGAAGCTTTCTTT. Its protein is CASSQELATGWLNTEAFF.

V and J are TRBV27 and TRBJ1-5; D may be TRBD1 (6 bases). The germline CDR1 and CDR2 sequences are MNHEY and SMNVEV (reference sequence). The CDR3 totals 14 residues. V dropped 5 bases and J dropped 9 bases, with 17 bases sitting between them. The CDR3 DNA is TGTGCCAGCAGTCCGAGGACAGACTTGGGGCCCCAGCATTTT. This codes for CASSPRTDLGPQHF.

The CDR3 spells CASAPPGGQETQYF. CDR3 sequence (DNA): TGCGCCAGCGCTCCCCCGGGAGGTCAAGAGACCCAGTACTTC. The V call is TRBV5-1, the J call TRBJ2-5; 7 nucleotides match TRBD2. CDR3 length: 14 residues. Germline CDR1 and CDR2: SGHRS and YFSETQ. V was pared by 7 bases and J by 2 bases, with 8 bases of the junction left unmatched.

This clone was picked up one time. The chain recombines TRBV27 with TRBJ2-4, with TRBD2 matching 13 bases. This CDR3 contains 17 residues. CDR1 and CDR2 (germline): MNHEY, SMNVEV (reference sequence). V shed 6 bases and J 9 bases; nucleotides not matched to a gene: 14. This CDR3 reads CASRLAGGSSTGGIQYF. CDR3 bases: TGTGCCAGCAGACTAGCGGGAGGGTCATCGACCGGTGGCATTCAGTACTTC.

The V and J genes are TRBV6-5 and TRBJ1-6, with TRBD1 matching over 7 bases. The junction had 7 bases not matched to a gene; V was cut back by 7 bases and J by 10 bases. The CDR3 length is 13 residues. Germline CDR1 and CDR2: MNHEY and SVGAGI. The CDR3 DNA is TGTGCCAGCAATCCGGGACAGCCCTCACCCCTCCACTTT. It translates to CASNPGQPSPLHF.

The J gene is TRBJ2-5, the V gene TRBV4-3; tentatively, D is TRBD2 (5 bases). Germline V gene data show CDR1 as LGHNA and CDR2 as YSLEER. The CDR3 runs 14 residues. V lost 0 bases, J lost 7 bases, and 12 bases lay in between. The CDR3 sequence: CASSQDPGMGTQYF. CDR3 nucleotides: TGCGCCAGCAGCCAAGATCCGGGGATGGGGACCCAGTACTTC.

This clone was found once. This chain connects TRBV7-8 to TRBJ2-7, with D possibly matching TRBD2 (6 bases). The V gene's germline CDR1 is SGHVS and CDR2 FQNEAQ. The CDR3 spans 13 residues. The V end was cut by 5 bases, the J end by 3 bases, with 11 bases between. This chain's CDR3 is CASSVSGNYEQYV. Here the CDR3 DNA reads TGTGCCAGCAGCGTTAGCGGTAACTACGAGCAGTACGTC.